The 21 T cell receptor beta chains in this list originate from one sample, sequenced in a study of T cell responses to AZD1222 COVID-19 vaccine. Method: immunoSEQ multiplex PCR; TCRdb's copy keeps in-frame clones and lacks some. The sample has 140,000 to 150,000 clones; 80% to 90% are singletons. The sequenced sample was peripheral blood, obtained on day 0 of AZD1222 vaccination. These receptors all come from an adult in good health.

The genes are TRBV16 and TRBJ1-2; 8 positions match TRBD1. This CDR3 contains 16 residues. The V and J ends lost 0 bases and 4 bases, in that order; junction bases with no gene match: 7. Germline lookup yields CDR1 KGHSY and CDR2 FQNENV. The CDR3 sequence: CASSQSWQGAGYGYTF. The CDR3 DNA sequence: TGTGCCAGCAGCCAATCCTGGCAGGGGGCCGGCTATGGCTACACCTTC.

The J gene is TRBJ2-5, the V gene TRBV3-1 (or the pseudogene TRBV3-2), with D perhaps TRBD2 (5 bases). Between the trimmed V and J ends, which lost 0 bases and 5 bases, there was a span of 10 bases. There are 14 residues in the CDR3. From germline, CDR1 is LGHDT and CDR2 YNNKEL (reference sequence). As DNA, the CDR3 is TGTGCCAGCAGCCAAGATCGAGGGTTGGAGACCCAGTACTTC. Translation: CASSQDRGLETQYF.

The chain is built from TRBV18 and TRBJ2-3; TRBD1 aligns across 9 bases. Per the germline V gene, CDR1 is KGHSH and CDR2 is LQKENI. The J segment lost 3 bases and the V segment lost 2 bases, leaving 6 bases of the junction unmatched. CDR3 length equals 16 residues. CDR3 sequence (DNA): TGTGCCAGCTCACCATCGGGACAGGGCTCGACAGATACGCAGTATTTT. Translation: CASSPSGQGSTDTQYF.

The chain recombines TRBV5-5 with TRBJ1-2; TRBD1 matches at 10 bases. The CDR3 loop spans 16 amino acids. Germline CDR1 SGHKS, CDR2 YYEKEE (reference sequence). V gave up 4 bases and J gave up 5 bases; unmatched junction bases: 11. CDR3 sequence: CASSKEEPGQGYGYTF. In DNA form, the CDR3 reads TGTGCCAGCAGCAAAGAAGAGCCGGGACAGGGGTATGGCTACACCTTC.

The V and J genes are TRBV27 and TRBJ1-4; a weak D match, TRBD1 (5 bases). This CDR3 is 16 amino acids long. Germline CDR1 reads MNHEY; CDR2 reads SMNVEV (reference sequence). Trimming took 6 bases from V and 0 from J, leaving 14 bases between them. The CDR3 reads CASRLEGSATNEKLFF. CDR3 DNA: TGTGCCAGCAGATTAGAGGGGAGTGCAACTAATGAAAAACTGTTTTTT.

This clone is a singleton in its sample. The chain couples TRBV7-3 to TRBJ2-1, with 7 nucleotides matching TRBD1. V was clipped by 1 base and J by 7 bases; unmatched bases: 4. The CDR3 consists of 14 residues. The germline CDR1 and CDR2 sequences are SGHTA and FQGTGA. The DNA of the CDR3 is TGTGCCAGCAGCTTAAACCGGGACAGAAATGAGCAGTTCTTC. This encodes CASSLNRDRNEQFF.

This chain connects TRBV29-1 to TRBJ1-2; D uncertain. CDR1 is SQVTM, CDR2 ANQGSEA, per germline. The CDR3 consists of 14 residues. V lost 3 bases and J lost 0, with 11 bases in between. The CDR3: CSVEGVGTNYGYTF. In DNA form, the CDR3 reads TGCAGCGTTGAGGGAGTAGGGACTAACTATGGCTACACCTTC.

CDR3 sequence reads: CASSLDGEGQFF. The CDR3, as DNA: TGCGCCAGCAGCTTGGATGGGGAGGGGCAGTTCTTC. The V call is TRBV5-1, the J call TRBJ2-1, with TRBD2 matching 7 bases. This CDR3 is built from 12 residues. The germline V gene encodes CDR1 SGHRS and CDR2 YFSETQ. Germline trimming cut 0 bases from V and 12 bases from J; bases unmatched to any gene: 3. The whole variable domain, remainder taken from reference TRBV5-1 and TRBJ2-1, is KAGVTQTPRYLIKTRGQQVTLSCSPISGHRSVSWYQQTPGQGLQFLFEYFSETQRNKGNFPGRFSGRQFSNSRSEMNVSTLELGDSALYLCASSLDGEGQFFGPGTRLTVL.

The chain joins TRBV30 to TRBJ1-5; no clear D. The germline gives CDR1 GTSNPN, CDR2 SVGIG (reference sequence). Trimming took 1 base from V and 0 from J, leaving 10 bases between them. The CDR3 consists of 15 residues. In DNA, the CDR3 is TGTGCCTGGAGTGCCCGATTTTATAGCAATCAGCCCCAGCATTTT. Its translation: CAWSARFYSNQPQHF.

The J gene is TRBJ2-5, the V gene TRBV4-1; D gene ambiguous. The V end was cut by 1 base, the J end by 2 bases, with 8 bases between. Germline-derived CDR1 and CDR2 are MGHRA and YSYEKL. The length of the CDR3 is 14 residues. CDR3 protein: CASSQAASQETQYF. The CDR3 DNA is TGCGCCAGCAGCCAAGCGGCCAGTCAAGAGACCCAGTACTTC.

This chain connects TRBV5-1 to TRBJ2-2; 12 bases agree with TRBD2. The ends lost 1 base at V and 6 bases at J; junction bases unmatched: 7. Germline lookup yields CDR1 SGHRS and CDR2 YFSETQ. CDR3 length equals 17 residues. In DNA form, the CDR3 reads TGCGCCAGCAGCTTGTTCAGACTAGCGGGAGACCCCGGGGAGCTGTTTTTT. This gives the protein CASSLFRLAGDPGELFF.

CDR3 DNA: TGCGCCAGCAGCTTAGCGGGGGGGCAAGAGACCCAGTACTTC. It codes for CASSLAGGQETQYF. The chain links TRBV5-1 to TRBJ2-5; 10 nucleotides line up with TRBD2. The V segment lost 2 bases and the J segment 2 bases; nucleotides outside the gene matches: 0. There are 14 residues in the CDR3. Germline V gene lookup returns CDR1 SGHRS and CDR2 YFSETQ.

Here the CDR3 DNA reads TGTGCCATCAGCCAAGACGGGCAGAGCTCTGGAAACACCATATATTTT. Amino acids: CAISQDGQSSGNTIYF. The chain recombines TRBV10-3 with TRBJ1-3; D uncertain. The CDR3 has 16 amino acids. V lost 6 bases, J lost 0 bases, and 15 bases lay in between. Germline CDR1 reads ENHRY; CDR2 reads SYGVKD.

This chain uses TRBV5-4 with TRBJ2-7; 8 bases match TRBD2. Trimming took 4 bases from V and 0 from J; bases not matched to a gene: 6. This CDR3 is 15 amino acids long. Germline V gene data show CDR1 as SGHNT and CDR2 as YYREEE (reference sequence). Here the CDR3 reads CASSGRSGSSYEQYF. CDR3 in DNA: TGTGCCAGCAGCGGGCGAAGCGGGAGCTCCTACGAGCAGTACTTC. Using reference TRBV5-4 and TRBJ2-7 for the parts outside the CDR3, the full variable domain is ETGVTQSPTHLIKTRGQQVTLRCSSQSGHNTVSWYQQALGQGPQFIFQYYREEENGRGNFPPRFSGLQFPNYSSELNVNALELDDSALYLCASSGRSGSSYEQYFGPGTRLTVT.

The chain employs TRBV15 and TRBJ1-5; D gene unclear. V was trimmed by 3 bases and J by 3 bases, leaving 3 bases between them. CDR3 size: 12 residues. Germline V gives CDR1 LNHNV, CDR2 YYDKDF (reference sequence). CDR3 coding DNA: TGTGCCACCAGCAGTGCCAATCAGCCCCAGCATTTT. Residues: CATSSANQPQHF.

The chain links TRBV12-5 to TRBJ1-4; 10 bases are a match to TRBD1. Trimming cost V 5 bases and J 7 bases; bases outside gene matches: 7. CDR3 size: 15 residues. Germline V gene sequence: CDR1 LGHNT, CDR2 FRNRAP. CDR3 DNA sequence: TGTGCTAGTGGTCCGGGGACAGGGGCAACTGAAAAACTGTTTTTT. This codes for CASGPGTGATEKLFF.

This chain joins TRBV7-9 and TRBJ1-5; 9 positions match TRBD1. Germline CDR1 is SEHNR and CDR2 is FQNEAQ (reference sequence). The length of the CDR3 is 15 residues. Trimming cost V 6 bases and J 5 bases; bases outside gene matches: 8. The CDR3 reads CASSSVGQGDQPQHF. DNA of the CDR3: TGTGCCAGCAGTTCGGTGGGACAGGGTGATCAGCCCCAGCATTTT.

This clone was picked up one time. This chain joins TRBV5-1 and TRBJ1-2; D is unclear. In germline, CDR1 is SGHRS, CDR2 YFSETQ. The CDR3 extends over 11 amino acids. Between the trimmed V and J ends, which lost 6 bases and 3 bases, there was a span of 6 bases. In DNA, the CDR3 is TGCGCCAGCACCGGGGACTATGGCTACACCTTC. Its protein product is CASTGDYGYTF.

The rearrangement links TRBV9 to TRBJ2-7; the D gene is possibly TRBD2 (6 bases). The CDR3 is 16 amino acids. V lost 4 bases, J lost 6 bases, and 23 bases lay in between. The germline CDR1 and CDR2 sequences are SGDLS and YYNGEE. In nucleotides, the CDR3 is TGTGCCAGCAGCTTCACTCCCGGGAGACAAAGTGGCGAGCAGTACTTC. Protein: CASSFTPGRQSGEQYF.

The rearrangement uses TRBV10-2 and TRBJ2-5, with D perhaps TRBD2 (5 bases). This CDR3 spans 15 amino acids. V was pared by 8 bases and J by 4 bases, with 20 bases between. Germline V gives CDR1 WSHSY, CDR2 SAAADI. CDR3 coding DNA: TGCGCCAGCGGCCTATACAGTGAGGGTCGAGAGACCCAGTACTTC. Amino acid sequence: CASGLYSEGRETQYF.

The chain couples TRBV30 to TRBJ1-6; D is uncertain. The V end was cut by 0 bases, the J end by 9 bases, with 18 bases between. The CDR3 runs to 16 residues. The germline V gene encodes CDR1 GTSNPN and CDR2 SVGIG (reference sequence). This CDR3 reads CAWSVAPWPRTSPLHF. CDR3 in DNA: TGTGCCTGGAGTGTAGCCCCGTGGCCCAGAACTTCACCCCTCCACTTT.